These T cell receptor beta chains were read from a single sample in a study of a mutant IDH1 vaccine in newly diagnosed glioma. Sequencing used immunoSEQ multiplex PCR; TCRdb keeps in-frame clones, though not all of them. The sample holds more than 60,000 clones, roughly four fifths seen once. Their antigens are not known. The sequencing here drew on PBMCs, taken from a glioma patient whose treatment included an IDH1 peptide vaccine. The receptors were gathered from a man aged 45-65 years with glioma. Both conserved end residues are part of each CDR3. The D gene is left open where the match is weak. Clone size appears in some rows only: once, few, many, or a class for an expanded clone.

v_gene	j_gene	d_gene	abundance	CDR3aa	CDR3nt
TRBV6-5	TRBJ1-2	.	.	CASSSGQNLNYGYTF	TGTGCCAGCAGTTCCGGACAGAATCTCAACTATGGCTACACCTTC
TRBV9	TRBJ2-3	.	few	CASSVEVDTQYF	TGTGCCAGCAGCGTAGAGGTAGATACGCAGTATTTT
TRBV2	TRBJ1-1	.	.	CASRGNQVQAEAFF	TGTGCCAGCAGGGGCAACCAGGTACAAGCCGAAGCTTTCTTT
TRBV18	TRBJ2-7	TRBD2	once	CASSPSGGANEQYF	TGTGCCAGCTCTCCGAGCGGGGGGGCTAACGAGCAGTACTTC
TRBV29-1	TRBJ2-7	.	.	CSVEMSHYEQYF	TGCAGCGTTGAGATGAGCCACTACGAGCAGTACTTC
TRBV30	TRBJ2-2	TRBD1	.	CAGQGLAGELFF	TGTGCTGGACAGGGGCTCGCCGGGGAGCTGTTTTTT
TRBV30	TRBJ2-5	TRBD2	.	CAAKLAGGREETQYF	TGTGCCGCTAAACTAGCGGGGGGGCGGGAAGAGACCCAGTACTTC
TRBV5-1	TRBJ1-2	.	.	CASRGANYGYTF	TGCGCCAGTAGGGGGGCGAACTATGGCTACACCTTC
TRBV13	TRBJ2-3	TRBD1	.	CASSAYRGGAADTQYF	TGTGCCAGCAGCGCTTACAGGGGTGGGGCGGCAGATACGCAGTATTTT
TRBV6-5	TRBJ2-1	TRBD2	.	CATGSSGSYNEQFF	TGTGCCACCGGTTCTAGCGGGAGTTACAATGAGCAGTTCTTC
TRBV28	TRBJ1-4	.	.	CASGSPNEKLFF	TGTGCCAGCGGCAGTCCTAATGAAAAACTGTTTTTT
TRBV5-5	TRBJ2-7	.	.	CASSLEGGELKYEQYF	TGTGCCAGCAGCTTGGAGGGGGGGGAACTCAAGTACGAGCAGTACTTC
TRBV5-1	TRBJ1-1	.	.	CASVYEEGTEAFF	TGCGCCAGCGTGTATGAAGAGGGGACTGAAGCTTTCTTT
TRBV19	TRBJ2-7	.	.	CASSMGSQSSYEQYF	TGTGCCAGTAGTATGGGCTCTCAGAGCTCCTACGAGCAGTACTTC
TRBV14	TRBJ1-6	.	.	CASKKGSHSPLHF	TGTGCCAGCAAGAAGGGAAGTCATTCACCCCTCCACTTT
TRBV4-3	TRBJ1-4	TRBD1	.	CASSQGDRGGEKLFF	TGCGCCAGCAGCCAAGGGGACAGGGGCGGTGAAAAACTGTTTTTT
TRBV7-9	TRBJ1-1	TRBD1	.	CASSPRGQVNTEAFF	TGTGCCAGCAGCCCGCGGGGACAGGTTAACACTGAAGCTTTCTTT
TRBV30	TRBJ2-2	.	few	CAWRYLGSGELFF	TGTGCCTGGAGGTACCTCGGGTCCGGGGAGCTGTTTTTT
TRBV29-1	TRBJ2-2	.	.	CSVEEQGRNGELFF	TGCAGCGTTGAAGAGCAGGGGCGGAACGGGGAGCTGTTTTTT
TRBV6-5	TRBJ2-5	.	.	CASSPAGETQYF	TGTGCCAGCAGTCCAGCGGGAGAGACCCAGTACTTC
TRBV25-1	TRBJ1-5	.	.	CASSVRGRNQPQHF	TGTGCCAGTTCCGTAAGGGGGAGAAATCAGCCCCAGCATTTT
TRBV25-1	TRBJ1-2	.	.	CASSSGVRGYTF	TGTGCCAGCAGTAGCGGGGTGAGAGGCTACACCTTC
TRBV5-1	TRBJ1-4	TRBD1	.	CASSPTGTGAEKLFF	TGCGCCAGCAGCCCGACCGGGACAGGGGCTGAAAAACTGTTTTTT
TRBV5-5	TRBJ1-1	TRBD1	.	CASSLGFGQDEAFF	TGTGCCAGCAGCTTGGGATTCGGACAGGATGAAGCTTTCTTT
TRBV30	TRBJ1-3	.	.	CAWSSGGGNTIYF	TGTGCCTGGAGTAGCGGTGGTGGAAACACCATATATTTT
TRBV7-9	TRBJ2-5	.	.	CASSSSKGGETQYF	TGTGCCAGCAGCTCAAGTAAGGGCGGAGAGACCCAGTACTTC
TRBV25-1	TRBJ1-2	.	.	CASSKGTNYGYTF	TGTGCCAGCAGCAAGGGAACTAACTATGGCTACACCTTC
TRBV30	TRBJ1-1	.	.	CAWSGLGTEAFF	TGTGCCTGGAGTGGCCTGGGGACTGAAGCTTTCTTT
TRBV18	TRBJ1-5	.	.	CASSPSFGERGNQPQHF	TGTGCCAGCTCCCCTTCTTTCGGAGAACGGGGTAATCAGCCCCAGCATTTT
TRBV14	TRBJ2-2	.	.	CASSHDPNTGELFF	TGTGCCAGCAGCCATGACCCGAACACCGGGGAGCTGTTTTTT
TRBV5-1	TRBJ2-2	.	.	CASSYPQSTGELFF	TGCGCCAGCAGCTACCCGCAATCCACCGGGGAGCTGTTTTTT
TRBV7-9	TRBJ1-5	.	once	CASSLEGQPQHF	TGTGCCAGCAGCTTAGAGGGGCAGCCCCAGCATTTT
TRBV19	TRBJ2-7	.	.	CASSFSRDGEQYF	TGTGCCAGTAGTTTCTCCCGGGACGGGGAGCAGTACTTC
TRBV7-9	TRBJ1-2	.	.	CASSSLSTNYGYTF	TGTGCCAGCAGCTCGTTATCCACTAACTATGGCTACACCTTC
TRBV19	TRBJ2-7	TRBD2	.	CASSPPGTRVYEQYF	TGTGCCAGTAGTCCACCCGGGACTAGGGTCTACGAGCAGTACTTC
TRBV5-6	TRBJ2-7	.	few	CASSARGTTYEQYF	TGTGCCAGCAGCGCCAGGGGTACGACCTACGAGCAGTACTTC
TRBV5-1	TRBJ2-7	TRBD1	.	CASRNSGGQYEQYF	TGCGCCAGCCGGAACTCAGGGGGCCAATACGAGCAGTACTTC
TRBV6-4	TRBJ1-6	TRBD1	.	CASSDSTGGSPLHF	TGTGCCAGCAGTGACTCGACAGGGGGCTCACCCCTCCACTTT
TRBV2	TRBJ2-2	TRBD2	.	CASSELAGMTGELFF	TGTGCCAGCAGTGAACTAGCGGGGATGACCGGGGAGCTGTTTTTT
TRBV27	TRBJ1-6	.	.	CASSPWGGNRSYNSPLHF	TGTGCCAGCAGCCCATGGGGGGGGAACCGATCCTATAATTCACCCCTCCACTTT
TRBV11-2	TRBJ1-1	.	once	CASRPRALGAFF	TGTGCCAGCAGACCTCGGGCCTTGGGAGCTTTCTTT
TRBV5-1	TRBJ1-1	.	.	CASSYFGTSDTEAFF	TGCGCCAGCAGCTATTTTGGGACGTCCGACACTGAAGCTTTCTTT
TRBV10-3	TRBJ1-1	.	.	CANERGDKNTEAFF	TGTGCCAACGAACGGGGGGATAAGAACACTGAAGCTTTCTTT
TRBV10-3	TRBJ2-5	.	once	CAISDGSAETQYF	TGTGCCATCAGTGATGGTAGCGCCGAGACCCAGTACTTC
TRBV14	TRBJ1-5	.	.	CASSQEYSNQPQHF	TGTGCCAGCAGCCAAGAGTATAGCAATCAGCCCCAGCATTTT